This TCR beta chain was obtained from a study of cytomegalovirus exposure and HLA in healthy donors. J lost 6 bases, V lost 5 bases, and 7 bases had no gene match. The CDR3 loop spans 15 amino acids. Germline V lookup: CDR1 MRHNA, CDR2 SNTAGT. Concerning this clone itself: The antigen remains unidentified.

The PCR made use of 60 Vbeta and 13 Jbeta primers. The data were produced by immunoSEQ multiplex PCR, yet TCRdb's version contains in-frame clones alone and is incomplete. The sample has roughly 200,000 clones; around 88% are singletons. Overall study results and limits: The classifier was said to identify cytomegalovirus status with high specificity and sensitivity.

The TCR was taken from a woman in her twenties or thirties in good health and CMV-seronegative. The sequenced material came from PBMCs. V gene TRBV6-4 combines with J gene TRBJ1-6; 7 nucleotides agree with TRBD1. The CDR3 sequence: CASSREQGRNSPLHF. The CDR3 nucleotides read TGTGCCAGCAGTAGAGAACAGGGGCGTAATTCACCCCTCCACTTT.